The 20 T cell receptor beta chains given below trace back to one sample, sequenced in a study of CD8 T cells in ankylosing spondylitis. TCRdb re-called the 5' RACE reads through MiXCR, storing one row per CDR3 protein. There are 250,000 to 300,000 distinct CDR3 sequences in the sample; around 19% occur only once, and roughly 7.3% lies in the top ten. The specimen sequenced was blood, either unsorted or a sorted T cell fraction (not recorded which). These receptors were obtained from a male donor with ankylosing spondylitis or in good health (not recorded which).

Ten or more counts support this clonotype. The chain is built from TRBV6-2 or TRBV6-3 and TRBJ2-2, with D possibly matching TRBD1 (5 bases). The CDR3 runs 15 residues. The V gene's germline CDR1 is MNHEY and CDR2 SVGEGT. Between the trimmed V and J ends, which lost 6 bases and 0 bases, there was a span of 11 bases. Written as DNA, the CDR3 is TGTGCCAGCAGAGGACATACAGCGAACACCGGGGAGCTGTTTTTT. As protein: CASRGHTANTGELFF.

The J gene is TRBJ1-5, the V gene TRBV3-1, with 7 bases that match TRBD1. Germline V gene sequence: CDR1 LGHDT, CDR2 YNNKEL (reference sequence). Trimming at V came to 5 bases and at J to 7 bases, leaving 5 bases not matched to a gene. The CDR3 is made up of 13 amino acids. The CDR3 nucleotides are TGTGCCAGCAGCAACAGGGGTATCCAGCCCCAGCATTTT. Translated, it gives CASSNRGIQPQHF.

This clonotype was found many times. The rearrangement joins TRBV20-1 to TRBJ2-3; 8 nucleotides agree with TRBD1. The CDR3 spans 14 residues. V was pared by 3 bases and J by 3 bases, with 5 bases of the junction left unmatched. CDR1 and CDR2 (germline): DFQATT, SNEGSKA (reference sequence). The CDR3 protein is CSASLDRETDTQYF. CDR3 in DNA: TGCAGTGCTAGCTTGGACAGGGAAACAGATACGCAGTATTTT.

This clonotype was observed a few times. This chain uses TRBV12-3 or TRBV12-4 with TRBJ2-2; D is perhaps TRBD2 (5 bases). This CDR3 is built from 14 residues. V shed 6 bases and J shed 7 bases, with 15 bases lying between them. The DNA for the CDR3 is TGTGCCAGCAGCATAAAGTCGGGGATCGGGGAGCTGTTTTTT. Amino acids: CASSIKSGIGELFF.

CDR3 protein: CASTDRASSGNTIYF. The CDR3 DNA sequence: TGCGCCAGCACGGACAGGGCATCTTCTGGAAACACCATATATTTT. V is TRBV5-1 and J is TRBJ1-3, with TRBD1 matching 8 bases. The CDR3 runs 15 residues. Germline CDR1 and CDR2: SGHRS and YFSETQ. With 6 bases clipped from V and 1 base from J, the junction kept 6 bases outside the gene matches.

This clonotype has only a few counts. This chain joins TRBV27 and TRBJ1-2; 9 nucleotides agree with TRBD1. V gave up 5 bases and J gave up 8 bases; unmatched junction bases: 12. Per germline, CDR1 MNHEY and CDR2 SMNVEV (reference sequence). The CDR3 loop spans 15 amino acids. CDR3 in DNA: TGTGCCAGCAGTCGTACAGGGGGCGGCTCCTCGGGCTACACCTTC. As protein: CASSRTGGGSSGYTF.

In this sample, this clonotype turned up a few times. The CDR3 region is CSARGIQGVAGDTQYF. The CDR3 coding sequence is TGCAGTGCTAGAGGCATACAGGGGGTAGCGGGTGATACGCAGTATTTT. The V call is TRBV20-1, the J call TRBJ2-3; TRBD1 is a possible D gene (8 bases). Looked up from germline, CDR1 is DFQATT and CDR2 is SNEGSKA (reference sequence). V was clipped by 1 base and J by 6 bases, with 20 bases between them. The CDR3 has 16 amino acids.

This clonotype showed up many times. This sequence joins TRBV6-1 and TRBJ2-1; tentative D call: TRBD2 (6 bases). The CDR3 is 18 residues long. V was shortened by 6 bases and J by 3 bases, with 24 bases between the two germline ends. Germline CDR1 reads MNHNS; CDR2 reads SASEGT. CDR3 amino acids: CASSRTPGLRTLYNEQFF. The DNA for the CDR3 is TGTGCCAGCAGCCGAACCCCGGGACTTAGGACCCTCTACAATGAGCAGTTCTTC.

This clonotype was counted at least ten times. The J gene is TRBJ1-5, the V gene TRBV4-2; D call uncertain. This CDR3 has 16 amino acids. Germline V CDR1 and CDR2: LGHNA, YNFKEQ. V was pared by 4 bases and J by 0 bases, with 13 bases between. CDR3 DNA: TGTGCCAGCAGCCCTTGGGCAGGACCTAGCAATCAGCCCCAGCATTTT. It yields the protein CASSPWAGPSNQPQHF.

This clonotype was found many times. The chain uses TRBV27 and TRBJ1-1; 7 nucleotides line up with TRBD1. The germline V gene encodes CDR1 MNHEY and CDR2 SMNVEV (reference sequence). This CDR3 has 16 amino acids. Trimming at V came to 1 base and at J to 4 bases, leaving 9 bases not matched to a gene. The CDR3: CASSLFEGGWGTEAFF. CDR3 coding DNA: TGTGCCAGCAGTTTATTCGAAGGGGGCTGGGGCACTGAAGCTTTCTTT.

Many counts were recorded for this clonotype. The rearrangement joins TRBV10-3 to TRBJ2-5; 9 positions agree with TRBD1. The junction had 12 bases not matched to a gene; V was cut back by 6 bases and J by 7 bases. Looked up from germline, CDR1 is ENHRY and CDR2 is SYGVKD. The CDR3 loop spans 15 amino acids. The CDR3 here is CAISPDRGSFGTQYF. The CDR3 region has the DNA TGTGCCATCAGCCCGGACAGGGGTTCTTTTGGGACCCAGTACTTC.

This clonotype occurred many times. This chain links TRBV12-3 or TRBV12-4 with TRBJ1-6; TRBD1 might be the D (6 bases). V was shortened by 1 base and J by 7 bases, with 11 bases between the two germline ends. The CDR3 covers 15 residues. CDR3 bases: TGTGCCAGCAGTTTAGAGGGGGAAGGGAATTCACCCCTCCACTTT. The encoded protein is CASSLEGEGNSPLHF.

The V and J genes are TRBV4-2 and TRBJ2-3, with D perhaps being TRBD1 or TRBD2 (6 bases each). From germline, CDR1 is LGHNA and CDR2 YNFKEQ. The length of the CDR3 is 13 residues. V was cut by 3 bases and J by 8 bases, with 12 bases left in between. CDR3 loop: CASSQPGARTQYF. DNA for the CDR3: TGTGCCAGCAGCCAGCCGGGGGCCCGTACGCAGTATTTT.

The genes are TRBV15 and TRBJ2-3; D might be TRBD1 (5 bases). CDR3 length: 13 amino acids. V shed 2 bases and J shed 3 bases, with 6 bases lying between them. Germline V gene data show CDR1 as LNHNV and CDR2 as YYDKDF (reference sequence). For the CDR3, the DNA is TGTGCCACCAGCAGAAGACAGACAGATACGCAGTATTTT. Encoded protein: CATSRRQTDTQYF.

This clonotype occurred many times. The V and J genes are TRBV27 and TRBJ2-1, with 11 positions matching TRBD1. J gave up 6 bases and V 3 bases, and 1 base lay outside the gene matches. This CDR3 has 14 amino acids. Germline CDR1 reads MNHEY; CDR2 reads SMNVEV (reference sequence). In nucleotides, the CDR3 is TGTGCCAGCAGTTTGGGACAGGGGGGCAATGAGCAGTTCTTC. Protein product: CASSLGQGGNEQFF.

The V gene is TRBV7-2, the J gene TRBJ2-1; a possible D gene is TRBD1 (5 bases). With 1 base removed from V and 5 bases from J, the gap between germline ends came to 12 bases. The CDR3 loop spans 15 amino acids. The germline V gene has CDR1 SGHTA and CDR2 FQGNSA. Written as DNA, the CDR3 is TGTGCCAGCAGCTTAGGCGCAGGGTGGAACAATGAGCAGTTCTTC. It codes for CASSLGAGWNNEQFF. Drawing the rest from reference TRBV7-2 and TRBJ2-1, the complete variable domain is GAGVSQSPSNKVTEKGKDVELRCDPISGHTALYWYRQSLGQGLEFLIYFQGNSAPDKSGLPSDRFSAERTGGSVSTLTIQRTQQEDSAVYLCASSLGAGWNNEQFFGPGTRLTVL.

This clonotype showed up just a few times. V is TRBV20-1 and J is TRBJ2-1; the D is unclear. The CDR3 has 14 residues. The V gene lost 0 bases and the J gene lost 13 bases, with 19 bases spanning the gap. CDR1 is DFQATT, CDR2 SNEGSKA, per germline (reference sequence). This CDR3 is CSARDGLQTRVQFF. The CDR3 DNA reads TGCAGTGCTAGAGATGGCCTACAGACCCGGGTACAGTTCTTC.

This sequence joins TRBV7-2 and TRBJ2-1; possible D gene TRBD2, 6 bases. V lost 4 bases and J 8 bases, leaving 15 bases between the germline ends. CDR3 size: 14 residues. Germline values: CDR1 SGHTA, CDR2 FQGNSA. As DNA, the CDR3 is TGTGCCAGCAGCTCGGGGGTCGGGAACTATGAGCAGTTCTTC. It codes for CASSSGVGNYEQFF. Full variable domain (remainder filled in from reference TRBV7-2 and TRBJ2-1): GAGVSQSPSNKVTEKGKDVELRCDPISGHTALYWYRQSLGQGLEFLIYFQGNSAPDKSGLPSDRFSAERTGGSVSTLTIQRTQQEDSAVYLCASSSGVGNYEQFFGPGTRLTVL.

This clonotype was found a few times. This rearrangement joins TRBV5-1 to TRBJ2-1; D is ambiguous. This CDR3 is 17 amino acids long. V was shortened by 0 bases and J by 3 bases, with 16 bases between the two germline ends. Germline lookup yields CDR1 SGHRS and CDR2 YFSETQ. The CDR3 DNA follows: TGCGCCAGCAGCTTGGAGGGTATAGGCCCCGTCTACAATGAGCAGTTCTTC. As protein: CASSLEGIGPVYNEQFF.

This clonotype was recorded at least ten times. At one end the junction does not follow the germline gene, possibly because of a read error. This chain uses TRBV5-1 with TRBJ1-6; D is possibly TRBD1 (6 bases). The CDR3 is 13 amino acids. Germline V gene sequence: CDR1 SGHRS, CDR2 YFSETQ. Here the CDR3 DNA reads TGCGCCAGCAGATTGGACAGTAATTCACCCCTCCACTTT. Amino acids: CASRLDSNSPLHF.